Listed below are T cell receptor beta chains from one sample, sequenced in a study of T cells in Graves' hyperthyroidism and ophthalmopathy. TCRdb called the multiplex PCR reads again in MiXCR, with one record for every CDR3 protein. This table holds 390,000 or so distinct CDR3 sequences, roughly 15% found once. What was sequenced was blood. All receptors derive from a man aged 18 to 29 with Graves' ophthalmopathy. Each CDR3 is given with its conserved first and last residue. D genes are given only for firm matches. A clone size is listed for some rows: how often the clone was seen (once, few, many), or a class if it is expanded.

J gene | D gene | CDR3 length | V gene | clone size | CDR3 protein | CDR3 DNA
TRBJ2-3 | NA | 13 | TRBV12-5 | many | CASGLVLADTQYF | TGTGCTAGTGGTTTGGTACTAGCAGATACGCAGTATTTT
TRBJ2-1 | NA | 16 | TRBV6-1 | many | CASSLDLGPPGVEQFF | TGTGCCAGCAGCCTTGACTTGGGCCCCCCGGGCGTGGAGCAGTTCTTC
TRBJ2-5 | NA | 13 | TRBV5-1 | few | CASSSDYRRTQYF | TGCGCCAGCAGCTCTGACTATAGGAGGACCCAGTACTTC
TRBJ1-1 | TRBD1 | 14 | TRBV27 | many | CASSPYTGQAEAFF | TGTGCCAGCAGTCCATACACGGGACAGGCTGAAGCTTTCTTT
TRBJ2-5 | NA | 13 | TRBV27 | many | CASSLVVGETQYF | TGTGCCAGCAGTTTGGTGGTCGGAGAGACCCAGTACTTC
TRBJ2-1 | NA | 16 | TRBV3-1 | many | CASSPPGSSSYNEQFF | TGTGCCAGCAGCCCCCCTGGGTCCAGCTCCTACAATGAGCAGTTCTTC
TRBJ1-4 | NA | 17 | TRBV7-8 | NA | CASSLGRHPLMGEKLFF | TGTGCCAGCAGCTTAGGCAGACACCCCTTAATGGGGGAAAAACTGTTTTTT
TRBJ2-7 | NA | 13 | TRBV20-1 | NA | CSASGPAVHEQYF | TGCAGTGCTAGTGGCCCAGCGGTCCACGAGCAGTACTTC
TRBJ2-7 | TRBD2 | 12 | TRBV6-2/TRBV6-3 | NA | CASSGGTAKQYF | TGTGCCAGCAGCGGGGGGACTGCCAAGCAGTACTTC
TRBJ2-6 | NA | 18 | TRBV11-2 | NA | CASSQESWGEAGANVQTF | TGTGCCAGCAGCCAAGAAAGCTGGGGCGAGGCTGGGGCCAACGTCCAGACTTTC
TRBJ2-3 | NA | 14 | TRBV4-1 | many | CASSQGTVSDTQYF | TGCGCCAGCAGCCAAGGGACAGTTTCAGATACGCAGTATTTT
TRBJ1-1 | NA | 11 | TRBV29-1 | NA | CSIPRGTEAFF | TGCAGCATCCCCAGGGGAACTGAAGCTTTCTTT
TRBJ2-1 | TRBD1 | 15 | TRBV6-5 | many | CASSFRQGAYNEQFF | TGTGCCAGCAGTTTCCGACAGGGGGCCTACAATGAGCAGTTCTTC
TRBJ2-6 | NA | 17 | TRBV28 | NA | CASSFWEDGLGANVLTF | TGTGCCAGCAGTTTCTGGGAAGATGGGTTAGGGGCCAACGTCCTGACTTTC
TRBJ1-1 | NA | 17 | TRBV5-1 | many | CASALGTATEINTEAFF | TGCGCCAGCGCTTTAGGAACGGCGACAGAGATAAACACTGAAGCTTTCTTT
TRBJ1-6 | TRBD1 | 16 | TRBV13 | NA | CASRSHGQGYNSPLHF | TGTGCCAGCAGGTCCCATGGACAGGGGTATAATTCACCCCTCCACTTT
TRBJ1-3 | TRBD1 | 15 | TRBV4-1 | NA | CASSHRTGSGNTIYF | TGCGCCAGCAGCCATCGGACAGGCTCTGGAAACACCATATATTTT
TRBJ1-2 | NA | 12 | TRBV12-3/TRBV12-4 | NA | CASSRQTYGYTF | TGTGCCAGCAGTCGACAGACCTATGGCTACACCTTC
TRBJ1-6 | NA | 15 | TRBV27 | many | CASSLGGRYNSPLHF | TGTGCCAGCAGTTTAGGGGGACGGTATAATTCACCCCTCCACTTT
TRBJ2-4 | TRBD2 | 15 | TRBV20-1 | NA | CSASGLGGPKNIQYF | TGCAGTGCTAGTGGCCTGGGAGGGCCCAAAAACATTCAGTACTTC
TRBJ2-3 | NA | 15 | TRBV7-8 | many | CASSLHQRSTDTQYF | TGTGCCAGCAGCTTACACCAGCGCTCCACAGATACGCAGTATTTT
TRBJ2-1 | TRBD2 | 15 | TRBV6-1 | many | CASRAGGSNDNEQFF | TGTGCCAGCAGGGCCGGGGGGAGTAACGACAATGAGCAGTTCTTC
TRBJ1-6 | NA | 13 | TRBV12-3/TRBV12-4 | many | CATRTGYNSPLHF | TGTGCCACCCGGACTGGGTATAATTCACCCCTCCACTTT
TRBJ2-2 | NA | 15 | TRBV2 | NA | CASKTGLANTGELFF | TGTGCCAGCAAAACAGGGTTGGCGAACACCGGGGAGCTGTTTTTT